Below, one T cell receptor beta chain is given with its context. One end of the junction fails to match germline, which may point to a read error. The sorted Tregs were CD4+CD25+CD127-/low cells. CDR1 is SSHAT, CDR2 FNYEAQ, per germline (reference sequence). This CDR3 has 18 amino acids. TCRdb used MiXCR to reprocess the 5' RACE reads, holding one entry per CDR3 protein. The sample lists thousands of distinct CDR3 sequences; approximately 50% were seen once. The specimen sequenced was Tregs sorted from a lymph node. The receptor was derived from a female donor with breast cancer. J is TRBJ2-1 and V is TRBV7-7, with TRBD2 matching over 11 bases. CDR3 in amino acids: CASSQSSGRAPMNNEQFF. Written as DNA, the CDR3 is TGTGCTAGCAGCCAGAGTAGCGGGAGGGCCCCCATGAACAATGAGCAGTTCTTC.